The T cell receptor (beta chain) described here comes from a study of CXCR3-negative and CXCR3-positive naive CD8 T cells. All TRB cDNA libraries came from 5' RACE performed with UMI labels. TCRdb reprocessed the 5' RACE reads and stores each CDR3 protein as one record, lacking DNA. The sample totals tens of thousands of distinct CDR3 sequences. Input material: naive CXCR3- CD8+ T cells from blood. The subset here: CD45RO-CCR7+CD27+CD95- naive CD8+ T cells lacking CXCR3 (TNR3-). The sequence was collected from a human donor in good health. Some clones in this sample may be carry-over from other donors' samples.

CDR3 region: CASSLARTDGYTF. The rearrangement links TRBV7-9 to TRBJ1-2; TCRdb indicates TRBD1, and absent DNA this call remains unverified. The length of the CDR3 is 13 residues. Germline CDR1 and CDR2: SEHNR and FQNEAQ (reference sequence).